This TCR beta chain appears in the sequencing data of a study of beta chain features in type 1 diabetes. In the case of this clone: Its antigen is unidentified.

The study's findings and limits: Among patients with Type 1 diabetes, TCRB CDR3s were moderately but significantly shorter in every one of the four CD4+ subsets. A possible short-template PCR bias applies equally to patients and controls.

The length of the CDR3 is 15 residues. Germline V lookup: CDR1 SGHTA, CDR2 FQGNSA. V lost 5 bases and J lost 7; bases outside the gene matches: 9. The sequenced template was cDNA made from the entire isolated RNA. The assay was immunoSEQ multiplex PCR, and TCRdb's table has in-frame clones only and misses some. The sample lists around 340,000 clones, about a tenth occurring once. The V gene is TRBV7-2, the J gene TRBJ2-2, with 8 bases fitting TRBD1. This TCR derives from a man aged 25-45 years with type 1 diabetes. The sequenced sample was central memory CD4+ T cells from blood. CDR3 sequence: CASSPLGQGIGELFF. CDR3 coding DNA: TGTGCCAGCAGCCCCCTTGGACAGGGAATCGGGGAGCTGTTTTTT.